This record concerns one TCR beta chain sequence. Its antigen is unknown. There are no base qualities to consult, and no much larger clone falls within one base. Trimming takes 4 bases from V and 6 bases from J, and the germline ends sit 10 bases apart. From cysteine to phenylalanine, the CDR3 is 13 amino acids long. The retained sequence is limited to the CDR3, 39 bases, with the frame set at the first base. Reading the germline V gene gives CDR1 KGHSH and CDR2 LQKENI. The donors were 40 or so Caucasian individuals from Russia, aged roughly 6 to 90 years, who were systemically healthy. Around 10 milliliters of peripheral blood were collected from each donor into EDTA-treated Vacutainer tubes. Ficoll-Paque density-gradient centrifugation was used to isolate PBMCs, with at least 7 million per sample. Total RNA was extracted from PBMCs with Trizol reagent, with at least 5 micrograms obtained per sample. Naive CD45RAhigh/CD27high T cell percentages were measured by flow cytometry on a PBMC aliquot from every donor.

This sample is drawn from a study of blood T cells in healthy people across ages (dated by TCRdb to 2013 to 2016). In the study overall: In model experiments, roughly one uniquely barcoded TCR beta cDNA molecule per two T cells was captured by template switching. Two additional independent replicas of 1 million unique cDNA reads from the same blood draw were analyzed for two donors (one aged 18 to 30 and one aged 80 or older). The donors were split into four age groups: young (average around 15 years), middle-aged (around 40), aged (over 55) and long-lived (approximately 80). Using deep sequencing normalized with unique cDNA molecular identifiers, the study measured how TCR beta repertoire diversity changes with age. To avoid experimental bias, donors of different ages were randomly spread across the sequencing lanes.

Library generation was performed with 5' RACE. The instrument was an Illumina HiSeq 2500. A second PCR of about 6 to 11 cycles was run with a J-beta primer mix and a sample-barcoded 5' primer. A unique molecular identifier was introduced onto each TCR beta cDNA molecule by a template-switch 5' adaptor carrying 12 random nucleotides. At least 2.5 million CDR3-containing paired-end reads were obtained from each sample. First-strand cDNA synthesis was performed from all RNA using the Mint cDNA synthesis kit, with priming by a TRBC-specific oligonucleotide. All cDNA was treated with uracil-DNA glycosylase and then went through a first 18-cycle PCR with the universal primers M1SS and BC2_uni_R. Concerning the study's data processing: Normalization of each sample was performed by random selection of 1 million high-quality reads, each carrying a distinct molecular identifier. Instead of being binned into consensus sequences, reads that shared molecular identifiers were thrown out. MiTCR, with a Q25 quality threshold and the strictest error-elimination algorithm, was used for CDR3 identification, clonotype clustering and error correction. Lower-bound total TCR beta diversity was estimated with a nonparametric unseen species model using Euler transformation. TCRdb trimmed the raw reads at Q25, called clones with MiXCR and kept productive beta chains. For every CDR3 protein sequence, its rows merge into one entry that carries the most common genes and DNA. V and J calls and clone size were set by TCRdb, not the authors. This sample lists 1.5 million to 1.8 million distinct CDR3 sequences; approximately 43% were detected once. The ten largest clones represent around 4% of the sample.

What the study reported, not specific to this receptor: Bulk unsorted PBMC profiling prevented conclusive comparison of naive and antigen-experienced compartments. A strong correlation was found between observed TCR beta diversity and the percentage of naive T cells measured by flow cytometry. Donor CMV infection status was unknown, potentially confounding age-related changes in expanded clonotypes. Observed TCR beta diversity per million T cells fell roughly linearly with age, and a significant reduction was already apparent by age roughly 40. Estimates of total diversity based on one million sequenced T cells were regarded as lower bounds and as underestimates. Compared with the aged group, more naive CD4+ T cells, fewer expanded clones and increased TCR diversity were shown by the long-lived group, suggesting age selection.

The chain links TRBV18 with TRBJ1-5; the D gene is not confidently resolved. The receptor's source is a woman aged 18-30 years in good health. The sequencing sample was made of blood. The CDR3 sequence is CASSLLDGQPQHF. DNA sequence: TGTGCCAGCTCACTCCTGGACGGTCAGCCCCAGCATTTT.